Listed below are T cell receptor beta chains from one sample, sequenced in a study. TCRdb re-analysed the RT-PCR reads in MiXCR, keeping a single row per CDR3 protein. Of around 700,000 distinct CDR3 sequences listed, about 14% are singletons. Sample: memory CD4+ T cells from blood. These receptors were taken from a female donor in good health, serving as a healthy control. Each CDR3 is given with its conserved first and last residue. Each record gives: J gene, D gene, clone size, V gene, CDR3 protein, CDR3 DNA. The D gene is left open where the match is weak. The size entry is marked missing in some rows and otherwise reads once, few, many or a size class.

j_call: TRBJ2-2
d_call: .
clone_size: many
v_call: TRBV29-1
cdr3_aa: CSVAAVPTGELFF
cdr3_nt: TGCAGCGTTGCTGCCGTCCCCACCGGGGAGCTGTTTTTT

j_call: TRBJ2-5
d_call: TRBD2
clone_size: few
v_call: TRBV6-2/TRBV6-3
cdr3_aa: CASSYKGGRAPRPETQYF
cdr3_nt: TGTGCCAGCAGTTACAAGGGCGGGAGGGCCCCACGTCCTGAGACCCAGTACTTC

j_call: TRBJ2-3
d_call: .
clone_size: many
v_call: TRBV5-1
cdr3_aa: CASSLDMGTVDTQYF
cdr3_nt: TGCGCCAGCAGCTTGGACATGGGAACAGTGGATACGCAGTATTTT

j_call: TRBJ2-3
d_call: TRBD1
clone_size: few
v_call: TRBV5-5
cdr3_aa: CASSGRDRGNTQYF
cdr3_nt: TGTGCCAGCAGCGGGCGGGACAGGGGGAATACGCAGTATTTT

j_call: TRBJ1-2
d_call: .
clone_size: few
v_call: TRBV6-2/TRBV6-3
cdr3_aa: CASRTGYGGYTF
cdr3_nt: TGTGCCAGCAGAACAGGGTATGGTGGCTACACCTTC

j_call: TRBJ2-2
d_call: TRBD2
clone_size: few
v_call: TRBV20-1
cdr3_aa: CSAVPSGPHATGELFF
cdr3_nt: TGCAGTGCCGTCCCTAGCGGACCCCACGCCACCGGGGAGCTGTTTTTT

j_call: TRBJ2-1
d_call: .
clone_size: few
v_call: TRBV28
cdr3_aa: CASRPPNRDGQFF
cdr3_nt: TGTGCCAGCAGGCCTCCCAACCGGGACGGGCAGTTCTTC

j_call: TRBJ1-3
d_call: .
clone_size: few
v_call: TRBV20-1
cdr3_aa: CSAGPRGALGNTIYF
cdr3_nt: TGCAGTGCTGGACCTCGGGGTGCACTCGGAAACACCATATATTTT

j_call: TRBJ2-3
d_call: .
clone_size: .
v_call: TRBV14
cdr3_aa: CASTGGGDSTDTQYF
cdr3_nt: TGTGCCAGCACCGGTGGGGGAGATAGCACAGATACGCAGTATTTT

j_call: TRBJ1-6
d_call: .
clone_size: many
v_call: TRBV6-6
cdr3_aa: CASSYGTLYSPLHF
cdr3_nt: TGTGCCAGCAGTTACGGGACGCTGTATTCACCCCTCCACTTT

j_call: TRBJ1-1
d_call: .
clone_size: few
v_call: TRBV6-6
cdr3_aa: CASSHLSLTSGAFF
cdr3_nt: TGTGCCAGCAGTCACCTCTCCTTGACGTCGGGGGCTTTCTTT

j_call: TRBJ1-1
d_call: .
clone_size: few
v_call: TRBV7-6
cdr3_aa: CASSLAGIPDSSTNEAFF
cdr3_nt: TGTGCCAGCAGCTTAGCGGGGATCCCCGACTCTTCTACTAATGAAGCTTTCTTT

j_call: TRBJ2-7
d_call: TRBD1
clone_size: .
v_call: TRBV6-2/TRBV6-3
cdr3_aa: CASSQGTGGLNEQYF
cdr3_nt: TGTGCCAGCAGCCAAGGGACAGGGGGGTTAAACGAGCAGTACTTC

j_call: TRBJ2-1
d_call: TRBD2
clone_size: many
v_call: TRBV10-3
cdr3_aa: CAITATSGSSYNEQFF
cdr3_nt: TGTGCCATCACCGCGACTAGCGGTAGCTCCTACAATGAGCAGTTCTTC

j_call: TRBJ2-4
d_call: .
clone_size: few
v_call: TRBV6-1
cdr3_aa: CASSEALGRIQYF
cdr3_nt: TGTGCCAGCAGTGAAGCGCTGGGTCGCATTCAGTACTTC

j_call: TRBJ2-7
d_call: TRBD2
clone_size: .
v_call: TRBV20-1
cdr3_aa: CSARLGREGPYEQYF
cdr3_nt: TGCAGTGCTAGATTGGGCCGGGAGGGCCCCTACGAGCAGTACTTC

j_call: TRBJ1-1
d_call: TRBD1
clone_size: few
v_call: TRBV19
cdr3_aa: CASSARDRGNTEAFF
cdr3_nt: TGTGCCAGTAGTGCAAGGGACAGGGGGAACACTGAAGCTTTCTTT

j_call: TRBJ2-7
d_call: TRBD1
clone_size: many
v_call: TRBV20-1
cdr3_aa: CSARGQALYEQYF
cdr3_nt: TGCAGTGCGAGGGGGCAGGCGCTCTACGAGCAGTACTTC